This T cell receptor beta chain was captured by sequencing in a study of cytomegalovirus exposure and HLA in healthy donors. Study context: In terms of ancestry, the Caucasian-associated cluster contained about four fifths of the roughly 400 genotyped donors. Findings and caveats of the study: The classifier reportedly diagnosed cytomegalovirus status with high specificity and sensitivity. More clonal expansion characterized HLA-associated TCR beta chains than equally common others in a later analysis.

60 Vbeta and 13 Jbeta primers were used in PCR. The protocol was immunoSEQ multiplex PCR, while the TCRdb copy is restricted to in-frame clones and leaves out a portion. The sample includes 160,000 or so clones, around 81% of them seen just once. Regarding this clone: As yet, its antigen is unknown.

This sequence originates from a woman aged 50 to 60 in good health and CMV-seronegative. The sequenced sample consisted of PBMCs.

The CDR3 nucleotides read TGTGCCAGCAGCGTAGAACAACACACTGAAGCTTTCTTT. Translating gives CASSVEQHTEAFF. The gene calls are TRBV9 and TRBJ1-1, with D unclear. The CDR3 is made up of 13 amino acids. Germline V gene lookup returns CDR1 SGDLS and CDR2 YYNGEE. Trimming stripped 0 bases from V and 3 bases from J, with 6 bases between.